Each of the 4 T cell receptor beta chains below was sequenced from the same sample in a study of beta chain features in type 1 diabetes (dated by TCRdb to the late 2010s). Libraries were made using the immunoSEQ multiplex PCR assay. All of the isolated RNA was reverse transcribed with the High Capacity cDNA Reverse Transcription Kit, so expressed TCRB transcripts were sequenced. TCRdb obtained this table from immuneACCESS and retained in-frame rearrangements with V and J assigned. These tables miss some clones; where compared with another copy, unresolved V genes account for less than half of the shortfall, and the remainder is unexplained. Counted in this sample were about 370,000 clones; approximately 16% of them appeared once. The ten largest clones add up to 0.019% of the sample. The sequenced sample consisted of naive CD4+ T cells from blood. The cell subset or site label, read with the paper, signifies: true naive CD4+ T cells. These TCRs come from a woman aged 18-29 years in good health.

This clone was counted between two and nine times. This chain connects TRBV20-1 to TRBJ1-1; no firm D call. V lost 0 bases, J lost 7 bases, and 6 bases lay in between. Germline V lookup: CDR1 DFQATT, CDR2 SNEGSKA (reference sequence). This CDR3 has 11 amino acids. The CDR3 loop reads CSAREYIEAFF. In nucleotides, the CDR3 is TGCAGTGCTAGAGAGTATATTGAAGCTTTCTTT.

There are a few counts of this clone. This chain links TRBV29-1 with TRBJ2-3; D is unclear. Trimming cost V 5 bases and J 0 bases, with 9 bases left between them. The CDR3 is made up of 13 amino acids. Germline loops: CDR1 SQVTM, CDR2 ANQGSEA. The CDR3 DNA follows: TGCAGCGTTCAAGCGTCTAGCACAGATACGCAGTATTTT. It yields the protein CSVQASSTDTQYF.

J is TRBJ2-3 and V is TRBV28; 11 bases match TRBD2. V was pared by 5 bases and J by 4 bases, with 5 bases of the junction left unmatched. CDR1 and CDR2 from the germline V gene are MDHEN and SYDVKM. This CDR3 is 15 amino acids long. CDR3 nucleotide sequence: TGTGCCAGCAGTCTAGCGGGAGGTAGCGCAGATACGCAGTATTTT. Its translation is CASSLAGGSADTQYF. The complete variable domain, with remaining parts taken from reference TRBV28 and TRBJ2-3, reads DVKVTQSSRYLVKRTGEKVFLECVQDMDHENMFWYRQDPGLGLRLIYFSYDVKMKEKGDIPEGYSVSREKKERFSLILESASTNQTSMYLCASSLAGGSADTQYFGPGTRLTVL.

The sample holds a few counts of this clone. The chain is built from TRBV27 and TRBJ2-5, with 14 bases lining up with TRBD2. The V and J ends lost 6 bases and 4 bases, in that order; junction bases with no gene match: 1. In germline, CDR1 is MNHEY, CDR2 SMNVEV (reference sequence). This CDR3 comprises 14 residues. In DNA, the CDR3 is TGTGCCAGCAGGACTAGCGGGAGGGCAGAGACCCAGTACTTC. It specifies CASRTSGRAETQYF.